Reported below is one T cell receptor beta chain. This clone's antigen is unknown. No per-base quality is available; no much larger clone lies one base away. The cohort consisted of hundreds of healthy bone marrow donors. At the time of sampling, all cohort members were nominally healthy, though unrecorded immune exposures were likely present. The donor was CMV seronegative and belonged to the group of 350 or so seronegative cohort members. Each donor provided a peripheral blood sample, and peripheral blood mononuclear cells were used for TCR beta sequencing. The Qiagen DNeasy Blood Extraction Kit was used to extract genomic DNA from the blood cell samples. The method was the immunoSEQ multiplex PCR assay. A mixture of 60 forward primers for TCR Vbeta segments and 13 reverse primers for TCR Jbeta segments was used in the multiplex PCR. Amplification of the CDR3 region of rearranged TCR beta genes was performed with a multiplex PCR assay on genomic DNA. Amplified TCR beta libraries were sequenced as 87-base-pair reads on the Illumina HiSeq System. Per the authors' processing: A later analysis tallied approximately 87 million unique TCR beta chains across the roughly 610 repertoires, and around 9.9 million of those chains were shared by two or more donors. Raw reads were error-corrected and collapsed into unique sequences with a nearest-neighbor algorithm that merged closely related sequences to remove PCR and sequencing errors. CDR3 sequences were aligned to IMGT reference sequences to assign V, D and J gene segments. Each retained sequence needed at least a six-nucleotide match to both a V gene segment and a J gene segment. A rearrangement counted as productive if the CDR3 had no stop codons and remained in frame with V and J, and every other rearrangement counted as non-productive. Following IMGT convention, CDR3 was defined as the stretch from the second conserved V-encoded cysteine to the conserved J-encoded phenylalanine. The earlier analysis of some 580 of the donors excluded any sequence lacking an unambiguous match to a single V gene segment. An earlier analysis of about 590 of the donors classified V segments as functional when productive rearrangements were above 56.7% and as segregating when the standard deviation between donors was above 5%. A statistical classification framework was built to diagnose cytomegalovirus status from the catalog of TCR beta chain sequences. A later analysis assigned V and J genes by comparing TCR nucleotide sequences with IMGT/GENE-DB human TR gene sequences. In a later analysis, CDR3 sequences and most-parsimonious VDJ recombination scenarios were assigned using the TCRdist pipeline. In a later analysis, each TCR beta chain was defined by its CDR3 amino acid sequence together with its V-gene family, and reads lacking a unique V-gene family were excluded. To address suspected cross-contamination and a sequencing artifact, a later analysis removed around 590 highly shared, low-generation-probability nucleotide sequences. In a later analysis, a clonal expansion index for each public chain was calculated from normalized within-repertoire ranks of inferred template counts. In a later analysis, generation probabilities were computed with a VDJ recombination model fitted to out-of-frame rearrangements, and the resulting probabilities were checked against IGoR. In a later analysis, TCR-TCR, TCR-HLA and TCR-CMV co-occurrence was scored with hypergeometric tests, and a repertoire-size bias correction was applied to TCR pairs. A later analysis estimated false discovery rates by permuting HLA or CMV assignments 20 times. In a later analysis, co-occurring TCRs were grouped using DBSCAN, and TCRdist sequence similarity was added for clustering within HLA-allele-positive subsets. Repertoires with fewer than 30,000 or more than 120,000 public chains were left out of co-occurrence clustering, as were several repertoires with anomalous nucleotide sharing. Sourced from immuneACCESS, this table was stored by TCRdb with only in-frame sequences that have V and J called. A share of the clones is absent; for the studies checked, an unresolved V gene accounts for under half, and the remainder has no known explanation. For V, J and clone size, that table is used; D and trimming come from the DNA. The sample includes about 160,000 clones, with 80% to 90% observed a single time. Of the sample, 1.5% to 2% falls within the top ten clones.

This specimen comes from a study of cytomegalovirus exposure and HLA in healthy donors (TCRdb year 2017). For context, the study as a whole: In an earlier analysis of some 610 of the donors, about 270 Gb of sequence data and about 110 million unique TCR beta sequences from approximately 180 million T cells were reported. An early release that covered about 640 HLA-typed donors contained approximately 300 gigabases of sequencing data and tens of millions of unique TCR sequences. The genetic ancestry cluster associated with self-reported Caucasian donors included about 81% of the 398 genotyped donors. The aim of the study was to test whether cataloging public T cell receptors could identify signatures of past pathogen exposure. Using immunosequencing, the study profiled T cell repertoires from 500 to 800 subjects and related those repertoires to cytomegalovirus serostatus. A separate validation cohort of about 110 different subjects was used in addition to the roughly 700-subject first cohort. The study combined high-throughput TCR immunosequencing, statistical association of individual TCRs with disease status, and machine learning to predict cytomegalovirus infection status. A later analysis re-analyzed previously published TCR beta repertoires from 600 to 850 donors and added high-resolution HLA genotyping to study TCR occurrence patterns. In the later analysis, no new phenotypic data were used to find candidate immune exposures; instead, reliance was placed on TCR beta sequences and their occurrence across donors. To decide whether each TCR beta V gene segment behaved as functional or pseudogenic, an earlier analysis of approximately 590 of the donors relied on high-throughput TCR beta sequencing. Donor age, sex, ethnicity and CMV serostatus were compiled alongside the repertoire data. A later genetic analysis used genome-wide SNP genotypes for about 60% of the roughly 670 donors, treating that subset as a discovery cohort. All discovery cohort repertoires had been generated on a single sequencing platform. HLA typing included class I and class II loci at four-digit resolution. Typing coverage differed by locus: A, B, C, DRB1 and DQB1 were typed in about 620-640 donors, DQA1 in roughly 510, DPA1 in some 570, and DPB1 in around 440. Roughly 5 DR-DQ haplotypes were handled as single units for association and clustering, since linkage in the cohort was strong. Across 398 genotyped donors of the cohort, an average of 235,054 unique TCR beta nucleotide sequences per donor were sequenced, and roughly 17% of those sequences were non-productive. Points the paper makes about the study in general: This cohort had only TCR beta chains sequenced, and the lack of alpha or paired-chain data limited which features could be detected. Because some donors lacked HLA typing at each locus, the association tests relied only on the typed subset. A further reported finding was that TCR beta sequences accurately predicted the HLA-A and HLA-B alleles for most subjects in the first cohort. When HLA alleles, especially DR and DQ, strongly co-occurred, TCR associations were difficult to assign to individual alleles. A later genetic analysis associated a missense DCLRE1C variant with V-gene and J-gene trimming of TCR beta chains, and an independent cohort replicated the association. In a later genetic analysis, fewer N-insertions in productive TCRs were reported among donors in an Asian-associated ancestry cluster than the roughly 700-donor mean. According to the authors, the approach could potentially be generalized to other disease states and immunological phenotypes. Approximately 16 rarely observed V segments, including chromosome 9 orphons, were excluded from the earlier analysis of about 600 of the donors because counts were too low. The study listed 164 TCR beta chains as associated with cytomegalovirus. Compared with equally common non-associated chains, HLA-associated TCR beta chains in a later analysis were more clonally expanded and had lower generation probabilities. The classifier was reported to diagnose cytomegalovirus status with high specificity and sensitivity in both the original and validation cohorts. A later analysis associated 15,000 or so TCR beta sequences with specific HLA alleles at a false discovery rate of 0.05. Most TCR sequences were seen in very few donors, while some public TCRs were found in many individuals. Immune exposure information for the cohort was limited to CMV serostatus. Broadly in line with IMGT annotations, most TCR beta V segments showed up in productive rearrangements about 87% or about 30% of the time in an earlier analysis of a few hundred of the donors. Sequencing depth was assumed to be roughly uniform across donors in the presence/absence analyses, though that assumption may not hold. According to a later analysis, most CMV-associated TCR beta chains appeared to be HLA-restricted, and the HLA associations seemed to be driven largely by CMV exposure. Three of the identified cytomegalovirus-associated TCR beta chains were confirmed in vitro to be specific for cytomegalovirus antigens. The sequencing pipeline was judged likely to have produced a cluster of highly shared sequence variants as a technical artifact. According to a later analysis, TCR association rates differed among HLA loci, with DRB1 alleles showing the most associated TCRs and HLA-C alleles showing the fewest. Several of the top co-occurrence clusters appeared to be linked to parvovirus B19, influenza, CMV and Epstein-Barr virus, according to a later analysis. Linkage disequilibrium might explain the correlated functional status among segregating V segments, but an unknown experimental factor could not be ruled out. Some IMGT-functional V segments, including TRBV6-2 and TRBV6-3, could not be distinguished by the 87-base-pair reads and were therefore excluded.

V and J lose 1 base and 8 bases, and a span of 12 bases separates them. Sequences SGHDT (CDR1) and YYEEEE (CDR2) are obtained from the germline V gene. From the cysteine up to the phenylalanine, the CDR3 has a length of 14 residues. Only CDR3 DNA is held: 42 bases, read in frame from base 1. Source material: PBMCs. The TCR was taken from a woman in her late teens or twenties in good health and CMV-seronegative. The chain employs TRBV5-6 and TRBJ1-4, with the D segment identity uncertain. The encoded CDR3 is CASSLNGEGEKLFF. The nucleotide sequence reads TGTGCCAGCAGCTTGAACGGGGAAGGAGAAAAACTGTTTTTT.